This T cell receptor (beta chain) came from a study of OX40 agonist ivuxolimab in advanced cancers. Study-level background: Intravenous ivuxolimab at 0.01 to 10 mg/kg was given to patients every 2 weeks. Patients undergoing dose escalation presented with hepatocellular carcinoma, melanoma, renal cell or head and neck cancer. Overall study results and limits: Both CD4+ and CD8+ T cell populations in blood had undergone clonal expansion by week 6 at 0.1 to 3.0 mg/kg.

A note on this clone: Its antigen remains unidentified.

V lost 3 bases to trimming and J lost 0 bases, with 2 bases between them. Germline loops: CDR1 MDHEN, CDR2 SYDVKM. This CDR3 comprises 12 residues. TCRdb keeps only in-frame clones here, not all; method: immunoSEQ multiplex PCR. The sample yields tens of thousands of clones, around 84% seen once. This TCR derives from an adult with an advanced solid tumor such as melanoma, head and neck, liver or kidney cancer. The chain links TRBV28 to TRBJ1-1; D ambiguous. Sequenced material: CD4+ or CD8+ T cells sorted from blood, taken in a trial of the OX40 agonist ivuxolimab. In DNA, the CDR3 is TGTGCCAGCAGTTTGGTGAACACTGAAGCTTTCTTT. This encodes CASSLVNTEAFF.